This T cell receptor (beta chain) derives from a study of T cell responses to AZD1222 COVID-19 vaccine. General study findings and limits: Variant regions that are unmutated are reportedly the target of nearly half of spike-specific TCRs. Dominant at 160-218 and 743-854, vaccine-associated CD4 TCRs also spanned spike. It was only a handful of AZD1222 recipients who were seropositive at baseline. Most donors were white British, females outnumbered males, and clonal diversity was possibly underestimated.

Concerning this clone: Its antigen is unidentified.

Trimming removed 0 bases from V and 8 bases from J; junction bases left unmatched: 9. CDR1 and CDR2 (germline): MNHNS, SASEGT. The CDR3 sequence is 16 residues long. The data were produced by immunoSEQ multiplex PCR, yet TCRdb's version contains in-frame clones alone and is incomplete. Found here are about 140,000 clones, around nine tenths of them singletons; the top ten hold about 4.8%. The material was peripheral blood, obtained on day 0 of AZD1222 vaccination. J is TRBJ1-4 and V is TRBV6-1; 7 nucleotides line up with TRBD1. The sequence was obtained from an adult in good health. CDR3 amino acids: CASSEATRGLWEKLFF. For the CDR3, the DNA is TGTGCCAGCAGTGAAGCTACAAGGGGGCTTTGGGAAAAACTGTTTTTT.